The 27 T cell receptor beta chains below were found in one sample sequenced in a study of regulatory T cells in long-lasting Graves disease listed by TCRdb under 2021. The sample's time point label, in plain terms: newly diagnosed GD, antithyroid drugs for less than 3 months. RNA was extracted from PBMCs in TRIzol for both TCR sequencing and RNA sequencing. The library relied on multiplex PCR. Sequencing instrument: Illumina HiSeq 4000. iRepertoire HTBI primers and Arm-PCR amplification of CDR3 regions were used to construct TCR beta libraries. Through fastp at Q25 and MiXCR, TCRdb rebuilt clones from the public reads, retaining in-frame beta chains. Rows with a matching CDR3 protein are joined into one entry that keeps the most common DNA and genes. Across this sample there are some 600,000 distinct CDR3 sequences, with more than 15% seen only once. The ten largest clonotypes hold about 11% of the sample.

These data also formed part of another study, on T cells in Graves' hyperthyroidism and ophthalmopathy.

This specimen consisted of peripheral blood mononuclear cells (PBMCs), obtained at new diagnosis, from a patient treated with antithyroid drugs. The receptor set was obtained from a man aged 18 to 29 with Graves disease. Donor details come from another sample of the same person, matched by shared clones.

At least ten counts were recorded for this clonotype. CDR3 region: CSVTTGDTEAFF. In nucleotides, the CDR3 is TGCAGCGTTACGACGGGGGACACTGAAGCTTTCTTT. The rearrangement links TRBV29-1 to TRBJ1-1, with a weak D call TRBD1 (5 bases). Trimming took 5 bases from V and 3 from J, leaving 10 bases between them. The germline V gene has CDR1 SQVTM and CDR2 ANQGSEA. This CDR3 has 12 amino acids.

V and J are TRBV27 and TRBJ1-4; TRBD1 might be the D (5 bases). Germline lookup yields CDR1 MNHEY and CDR2 SMNVEV (reference sequence). CDR3 length: 16 residues. Between the trimmed V and J ends, which lost 6 bases and 3 bases, there was a span of 17 bases. The CDR3 DNA is TGTGCCAGCAGCGGCAGGGCCCCTCGGTCTAATGAAAAACTGTTTTTT. It yields the protein CASSGRAPRSNEKLFF.

The CDR3 spells CASSAGTSHLQQYF. The CDR3 DNA reads TGTGCCAGCAGCGCCGGGACTAGCCACCTCCAGCAGTACTTC. The chain uses TRBV9 and TRBJ2-7, with 9 nucleotides matching TRBD2. The CDR3 sequence is 14 residues long. Losses at the gene ends were 3 bases for V and 8 bases for J; bases not matched to a gene: 9. Germline V CDR1 and CDR2: SGDLS, YYNGEE.

This clonotype has ten or more counts. The chain employs TRBV12-3 or TRBV12-4 and TRBJ2-3, with a tentative D call TRBD2 (5 bases). CDR3 length: 15 residues. The V end was cut by 4 bases, the J end by 0 bases, with 11 bases between. Written as DNA, the CDR3 is TGTGCCAGCAGTTATTTGGCGGGTAGCACAGATACGCAGTATTTT. It codes for CASSYLAGSTDTQYF.

The gene calls are TRBV5-1 and TRBJ2-5; TRBD2 is a possible D gene (5 bases). From germline, CDR1 is SGHRS and CDR2 YFSETQ. CDR3 length equals 15 residues. V lost 1 base to trimming and J lost 4 bases, with 14 bases between them. This chain's CDR3 is CASSLTSGGGETQYF. CDR3 coding DNA: TGCGCCAGCAGCTTGACTAGTGGTGGAGGAGAGACCCAGTACTTC.

CDR3 region: CASSVTGGHGNTIYF. Here the CDR3 DNA reads TGTGCCAGCAGCGTCACAGGGGGTCATGGAAACACCATATATTTT. The chain employs TRBV9 and TRBJ1-3; 8 bases match TRBD1. V was clipped by 2 bases and J by 3 bases; unmatched bases: 4. CDR3 length: 15 residues. Germline V gene lookup returns CDR1 SGDLS and CDR2 YYNGEE.

Ten or more counts support this clonotype. The chain links TRBV28 to TRBJ2-3, with D uncertain. CDR1 is MDHEN and CDR2 is SYDVKM in the germline V gene. The ends were cut back, 6 bases at V and 0 bases at J, with 7 bases in the middle. This CDR3 is built from 13 residues. The CDR3 loop reads CASRTSSTDTQYF. The CDR3 DNA reads as TGTGCCAGCAGGACCTCCAGCACAGATACGCAGTATTTT.

This clonotype has ten or more counts. V is TRBV11-2 and J is TRBJ1-2, with no clear D. The germline V gene encodes CDR1 SGHAT and CDR2 FQNNGV. This CDR3 is built from 15 residues. Trimming left V 2 bases short and J 4 bases short, with 14 bases between. As DNA, the CDR3 is TGTGCCAGCAGCTTAAGGCCAGGTTCCGGCTATGGCTACACCTTC. Protein sequence: CASSLRPGSGYGYTF.

This clonotype came up many times. The chain has TRBV7-9 and TRBJ2-1; 7 bases fit TRBD2. Germline values: CDR1 SEHNR, CDR2 FQNEAQ (reference sequence). The CDR3 has 16 amino acids. Germline trimming cut 5 bases from V and 4 bases from J; bases unmatched to any gene: 11. The CDR3: CASSPPGASGYNEQFF. The DNA of the CDR3 is TGTGCCAGCAGCCCCCCCGGGGCTAGCGGTTACAATGAGCAGTTCTTC. Full variable domain (rest looked up from reference TRBV7-9 and TRBJ2-1): DTGVSQNPRHKITKRGQNVTFRCDPISEHNRLYWYRQTLGQGPEFLTYFQNEAQLEKSRLLSDRFSAERPKGSFSTLEIQRTEQGDSAMYLCASSPPGASGYNEQFFGPGTRLTVL.

The table lists this clonotype with many counts. The J gene is TRBJ1-6, the V gene TRBV10-3, with D unclear. This CDR3 has 12 residues. Germline assignment: CDR1 ENHRY and CDR2 SYGVKD. The V gene lost 0 bases and the J gene lost 10 bases, with 4 bases spanning the gap. The CDR3 DNA sequence: TGTGCCATCAGTGAGTCGGGCTCACCCCTCCACTTT. This codes for CAISESGSPLHF.

Many counts were recorded for this clonotype. The V and J genes are TRBV12-5 and TRBJ2-2; 10 positions match TRBD2. V lost 3 bases and J lost 0; bases outside the gene matches: 4. Germline V CDR1 and CDR2: LGHNT, FRNRAP. The CDR3 has 17 residues. The CDR3 nucleotides are TGTGCTAGTGGTTTAAAGCGGGAGGGAACGAACACCGGGGAGCTGTTTTTT. It is translated as CASGLKREGTNTGELFF. Variable domain in full (rest from reference TRBV12-5 and TRBJ2-2): DARVTQTPRHKVTEMGQEVTMRCQPILGHNTVFWYRQTMMQGLELLAYFRNRAPLDDSGMPKDRFSAEMPDATLATLKIQPSEPRDSAVYFCASGLKREGTNTGELFFGEGSRLTVL.

The chain links TRBV5-8 to TRBJ2-1; TRBD1 matches 8 bases. The germline V gene encodes CDR1 SGHTS and CDR2 YDEGEE. The CDR3 extends over 15 amino acids. Trimming at V came to 0 bases and at J to 7 bases, leaving 6 bases not matched to a gene. CDR3 nucleotide sequence: TGTGCCAGCAGCTTGGGTGTAGACAGGGGAAATGAGCAGTTCTTC. The encoded protein is CASSLGVDRGNEQFF.

This clonotype was found a few times. The rearrangement joins TRBV11-2 to TRBJ1-4, with a possible D match to TRBD1 (5 bases). The V end lost 6 bases, the J end lost 4 bases, and 15 bases lay between the germline ends. The CDR3 extends over 15 amino acids. CDR1 is SGHAT, CDR2 FQNNGV, per germline. The CDR3 nucleotides are TGTGCCAGCAGAGAAACTCCGGGACGTAATGAAAAACTGTTTTTT. Its translation: CASRETPGRNEKLFF.

This clonotype was detected many times. The V gene is TRBV28, the J gene TRBJ2-3; D is perhaps TRBD1 (6 bases). The CDR3 consists of 16 residues. Germline V lookup: CDR1 MDHEN, CDR2 SYDVKM. Trimming took 5 bases from V and 2 from J, leaving 17 bases between them. CDR3 protein: CASSPPQGLHTDTQYF. In DNA, the CDR3 is TGTGCCAGCAGTCCCCCGCAGGGGCTCCACACAGATACGCAGTATTTT.

There are many counts of this clonotype. The rearrangement joins TRBV20-1 to TRBJ1-1; unclear D gene. The CDR3 totals 12 residues. The germline gives CDR1 DFQATT, CDR2 SNEGSKA (reference sequence). Trimming stripped 5 bases from V and 11 bases from J, with 18 bases between. DNA for the CDR3: TGCAGTGCTCGACCCAACCTAGCGGATGCTTTCTTT. Its translation is CSARPNLADAFF.

This clonotype was seen repeatedly, ten times or more. The rearrangement uses TRBV20-1 and TRBJ2-7; D is possibly TRBD2 (5 bases). The CDR3 extends over 16 amino acids. Germline-derived CDR1 and CDR2 are DFQATT and SNEGSKA (reference sequence). V lost 3 bases and J lost 0, with 18 bases in between. Here the CDR3 reads CSASPARGGHSYEQYF. The CDR3 DNA reads as TGCAGTGCTAGCCCCGCGCGTGGCGGGCACTCCTACGAGCAGTACTTC.

This clonotype occurred many times. This rearrangement joins TRBV20-1 to TRBJ1-2, with D hard to call. The CDR3 is 11 amino acids. Germline V gene sequence: CDR1 DFQATT, CDR2 SNEGSKA (reference sequence). Deletions cut 6 bases from V and 4 bases from J, with 9 bases between. The CDR3, as DNA: TGCAGTGCCCCACTAGTCTATGGCTACACCTTC. This sequence encodes CSAPLVYGYTF.

The chain is built from TRBV29-1 and TRBJ2-5; D perhaps matches TRBD2 (5 bases). V was cut by 4 bases and J by 5 bases, with 11 bases left in between. CDR1 SQVTM and CDR2 ANQGSEA come from the germline V gene. The length of the CDR3 is 12 residues. The CDR3 is CSVVAEAETQYF. CDR3 in DNA: TGCAGCGTTGTCGCGGAGGCGGAGACCCAGTACTTC.

This clonotype has only a few counts. The chain joins TRBV27 to TRBJ2-4; 8 bases are shared with TRBD2. V lost 5 bases and J lost 0; bases outside the gene matches: 9. This CDR3 spans 17 amino acids. Germline CDR1 and CDR2: MNHEY and SMNVEV (reference sequence). DNA of the CDR3: TGTGCCAGCAGTCCCGGCGGTAGCGGGATAGCCAAAAACATTCAGTACTTC. It is translated as CASSPGGSGIAKNIQYF.

This clonotype was picked up a small number of times. The rearrangement links TRBV19 to TRBJ2-3, with TRBD1 as a possible D gene (6 bases). Germline CDR1 and CDR2: LNHDA and SQIVND (reference sequence). CDR3 length: 15 residues. With 0 bases removed from V and 0 bases from J, the gap between germline ends came to 7 bases. This chain's CDR3 is CASSIEGASTDTQYF. CDR3 DNA: TGTGCCAGTAGTATAGAGGGGGCAAGCACAGATACGCAGTATTTT.

The gene calls are TRBV30 and TRBJ1-5; D is unclear. With 2 bases removed from V and 4 bases from J, the gap between germline ends came to 9 bases. Germline CDR1 reads GTSNPN; CDR2 reads SVGIG (reference sequence). The CDR3 covers 13 residues. The CDR3 DNA reads as TGTGCCTGGAGTCACGACTGGAATCAGCCCCAGCATTTT. It yields the protein CAWSHDWNQPQHF.

The chain combines TRBV19 with TRBJ2-1; TRBD1 matches 10 bases. Trimming at V came to 6 bases and at J to 7 bases, leaving 3 bases not matched to a gene. This CDR3 is 13 amino acids long. Per germline, CDR1 LNHDA and CDR2 SQIVND (reference sequence). This CDR3 is CASRTGGMNEQFF. DNA for the CDR3: TGTGCCAGTAGGACAGGGGGCATGAATGAGCAGTTCTTC.

Many counts were recorded for this clonotype. Germline is not matched at one junction end, which may reflect a read error. The chain uses TRBV5-5 and TRBJ1-1, with D unresolved. This CDR3 is built from 14 residues. Germline CDR1 is SGHKS and CDR2 is YYEKEE (reference sequence). The CDR3 DNA reads as TGCGCCAGCAGCTTAAGGGAAATGAACACTGAAGCTTTCTTT. It translates to CASSLREMNTEAFF.

The rearrangement links TRBV9 to TRBJ2-5; 9 bases map to TRBD2. The junction had 8 bases not matched to a gene; V was cut back by 3 bases and J by 2 bases. The germline gives CDR1 SGDLS, CDR2 YYNGEE. The CDR3 length is 16 residues. The CDR3 loop reads CASSGSIAGAQETQYF. In nucleotides, the CDR3 is TGTGCCAGCAGCGGATCTATAGCGGGAGCACAAGAGACCCAGTACTTC.

This clonotype showed up just a few times. This chain joins TRBV27 and TRBJ2-3; D gene unclear. Trimming removed 4 bases at V and 5 bases at J, with 13 bases between. The CDR3 loop spans 14 amino acids. Germline V gene data show CDR1 as MNHEY and CDR2 as SMNVEV (reference sequence). CDR3 region: CASSCFGHEDTQYF. CDR3 DNA sequence: TGTGCCAGCAGTTGTTTTGGGCACGAAGATACGCAGTATTTT.

Concerning this clonotype itself: With a much larger clone just one base away, this may be a read error. The chain joins TRBV28 to TRBJ2-7; D might be TRBD2 (6 bases). CDR1 is MDHEN, CDR2 SYDVKM, per germline. The V end was cut by 3 bases, the J end by 0 bases, with 9 bases between. The CDR3 consists of 14 residues. This CDR3 reads CASSFFGGSYEQYF. The DNA for the CDR3 is TGTGCCAGCAGTTTTTTCGGGGGCTCCTACGAGCAGTACTTC.

This clonotype was seen more than once but under ten times. The chain uses TRBV29-1 and TRBJ2-2; 9 bases align to TRBD1. Germline CDR1 reads SQVTM; CDR2 reads ANQGSEA. The CDR3 runs to 15 residues. Trimming removed 7 bases from V and 6 bases from J; junction bases left unmatched: 12. CDR3 nucleotide sequence: TGCAGCGCGTCATCCGGGACAGGGAGTTCCGGGGAGCTGTTTTTT. As protein: CSASSGTGSSGELFF.